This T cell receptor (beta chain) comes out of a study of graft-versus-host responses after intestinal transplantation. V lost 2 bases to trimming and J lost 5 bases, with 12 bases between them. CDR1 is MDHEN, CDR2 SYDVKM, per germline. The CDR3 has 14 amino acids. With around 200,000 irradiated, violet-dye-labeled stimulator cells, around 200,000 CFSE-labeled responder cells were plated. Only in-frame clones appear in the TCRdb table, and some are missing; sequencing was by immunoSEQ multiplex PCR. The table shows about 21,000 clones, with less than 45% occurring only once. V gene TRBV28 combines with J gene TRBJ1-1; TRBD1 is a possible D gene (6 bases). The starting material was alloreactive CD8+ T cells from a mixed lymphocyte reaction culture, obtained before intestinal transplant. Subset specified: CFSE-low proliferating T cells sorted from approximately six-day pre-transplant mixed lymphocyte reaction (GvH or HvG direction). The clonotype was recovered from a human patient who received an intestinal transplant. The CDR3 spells CASSLILRGTEAFF. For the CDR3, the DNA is TGTGCCAGCAGTTTAATTCTTAGGGGGACTGAAGCTTTCTTT.